The rows below give T cell receptor beta chains drawn from one sample of a study of blood T cell repertoires in COVID-19. Generated by immunoSEQ multiplex PCR, the TCRdb table keeps only in-frame clones and is missing some. This sample has about 150,000 clones, with under 90% found just once. Sequencing was carried out using PBMCs or T cells enriched from blood (not recorded which). These receptors all come from a man aged 45-60 years who had recovered from COVID-19. CDR3s include the opening cysteine and the closing phenylalanine or tryptophan. The order of the fields is J gene, D gene, clone size, CDR3 length, V gene, CDR3 protein, CDR3 DNA. A D gene is named only where the DNA matches it firmly. Not every row has a clone size; where given, it reads once, few, many or a size class.

j_call: TRBJ1-4
d_call: NA
clone_size: NA
cdr3_length: 20
v_call: TRBV4-1
cdr3_aa: CASSHPGLGGEVATNEKLFF
cdr3_nt: TGCGCCAGCAGCCACCCGGGGTTGGGCGGGGAAGTTGCAACTAATGAAAAACTGTTTTTT

j_call: TRBJ2-3
d_call: TRBD2
clone_size: NA
cdr3_length: 15
v_call: TRBV7-3
cdr3_aa: CASSLGGGAPNTQYF
cdr3_nt: TGTGCCAGCAGCTTAGGCGGGGGGGCCCCCAATACGCAGTATTTT

j_call: TRBJ1-6
d_call: NA
clone_size: NA
cdr3_length: 17
v_call: TRBV4-2
cdr3_aa: CASSQEGASSYNSPLHF
cdr3_nt: TGTGCCAGCAGCCAAGAAGGGGCAAGCTCCTATAATTCACCCCTCCACTTT

j_call: TRBJ1-1
d_call: NA
clone_size: NA
cdr3_length: 13
v_call: TRBV2
cdr3_aa: CASSEWGGTEAFF
cdr3_nt: TGTGCCAGCAGTGAATGGGGGGGCACTGAAGCTTTCTTT

j_call: TRBJ2-5
d_call: NA
clone_size: NA
cdr3_length: 18
v_call: TRBV13
cdr3_aa: CASSLGLRLALGEETQYF
cdr3_nt: TGTGCCAGCAGCTTAGGCCTCCGGCTAGCGTTGGGGGAAGAGACCCAGTACTTC

j_call: TRBJ2-7
d_call: TRBD2
clone_size: NA
cdr3_length: 18
v_call: TRBV10-3
cdr3_aa: CAISESGLAGGRTFEQYF
cdr3_nt: TGTGCCATCAGTGAGTCGGGACTAGCGGGGGGGAGGACCTTCGAGCAGTACTTC

j_call: TRBJ2-1
d_call: TRBD2
clone_size: NA
cdr3_length: 15
v_call: TRBV4-1
cdr3_aa: CASRLAGGNYNEQFF
cdr3_nt: TGCGCCAGCAGGCTAGCGGGGGGGAACTACAATGAGCAGTTCTTC

j_call: TRBJ1-2
d_call: NA
clone_size: once
cdr3_length: 14
v_call: TRBV5-1
cdr3_aa: CASTDSAANYGYTF
cdr3_nt: TGCGCCAGCACGGACAGCGCAGCTAACTATGGCTACACCTTC

j_call: TRBJ2-7
d_call: TRBD2
clone_size: NA
cdr3_length: 15
v_call: TRBV4-1
cdr3_aa: CASSPGTSGGYEQYF
cdr3_nt: TGCGCCAGCAGCCCGGGGACTAGCGGGGGGTACGAGCAGTACTTC

j_call: TRBJ1-4
d_call: TRBD1
clone_size: NA
cdr3_length: 15
v_call: TRBV11-2
cdr3_aa: CASSRTGAINEKLFF
cdr3_nt: TGTGCCAGCAGCAGGACAGGAGCTATTAATGAAAAACTGTTTTTT

j_call: TRBJ2-2
d_call: NA
clone_size: NA
cdr3_length: 12
v_call: TRBV18
cdr3_aa: CASSPLSGELFF
cdr3_nt: TGTGCCAGCTCACCATTATCGGGGGAGCTGTTTTTT

j_call: TRBJ2-1
d_call: TRBD2
clone_size: NA
cdr3_length: 15
v_call: TRBV6-5
cdr3_aa: CASSYSFAGANEQFF
cdr3_nt: TGTGCCAGCAGTTATTCATTTGCGGGAGCCAATGAGCAGTTCTTC

j_call: TRBJ2-7
d_call: NA
clone_size: NA
cdr3_length: 14
v_call: TRBV7-2
cdr3_aa: CASSSGHSSYEQYF
cdr3_nt: TGTGCCAGCAGCTCGGGACATTCCTCCTACGAGCAGTACTTC

j_call: TRBJ1-2
d_call: NA
clone_size: NA
cdr3_length: 17
v_call: TRBV5-6
cdr3_aa: CASSLGPPTGANYGYTF
cdr3_nt: TGTGCCAGCAGCTTGGGTCCCCCGACAGGAGCTAACTATGGCTACACCTTC

j_call: TRBJ2-2
d_call: NA
clone_size: NA
cdr3_length: 13
v_call: TRBV7-3
cdr3_aa: CASSWGLTGELFF
cdr3_nt: TGTGCCAGCAGCTGGGGCCTCACCGGGGAGCTGTTTTTT

j_call: TRBJ1-1
d_call: NA
clone_size: NA
cdr3_length: 13
v_call: TRBV7-2
cdr3_aa: CASSLNPGTEAFF
cdr3_nt: TGTGCCAGCAGCTTAAACCCAGGGACTGAAGCTTTCTTT

j_call: TRBJ1-4
d_call: NA
clone_size: NA
cdr3_length: 14
v_call: TRBV6-5
cdr3_aa: CASGRQTTNEKLFF
cdr3_nt: TGTGCCAGCGGAAGACAAACAACTAATGAAAAACTGTTTTTT

j_call: TRBJ2-6
d_call: NA
clone_size: few
cdr3_length: 15
v_call: TRBV13
cdr3_aa: CASRPGSRGANVLTF
cdr3_nt: TGTGCCAGCAGGCCGGGGTCAAGGGGGGCCAACGTCCTGACTTTC

j_call: TRBJ2-7
d_call: NA
clone_size: NA
cdr3_length: 14
v_call: TRBV5-6
cdr3_aa: CASSWGLTSYEQYF
cdr3_nt: TGTGCCAGCAGCTGGGGCCTAACCTCCTACGAGCAGTACTTC

j_call: TRBJ2-3
d_call: TRBD2
clone_size: NA
cdr3_length: 19
v_call: TRBV6-1
cdr3_aa: CASSERLAGWVLATDTQYF
cdr3_nt: TGTGCCAGCAGTGAGAGACTAGCGGGGTGGGTACTTGCCACAGATACGCAGTATTTT

j_call: TRBJ1-6
d_call: NA
clone_size: NA
cdr3_length: 14
v_call: TRBV5-1
cdr3_aa: CASSLQSLNSPLHF
cdr3_nt: TGCGCCAGCAGCTTACAGAGCCTTAATTCACCCCTCCACTTT

j_call: TRBJ1-2
d_call: NA
clone_size: NA
cdr3_length: 16
v_call: TRBV5-4
cdr3_aa: CASSNPFLASWYGYTF
cdr3_nt: TGTGCCAGCAGCAATCCCTTTCTGGCCTCCTGGTATGGCTACACCTTC

j_call: TRBJ1-5
d_call: NA
clone_size: few
cdr3_length: 15
v_call: TRBV5-1
cdr3_aa: CASSLAGGPHQPQHF
cdr3_nt: TGCGCCAGCAGCTTGGCCGGGGGACCGCATCAGCCCCAGCATTTT

j_call: TRBJ1-1
d_call: TRBD1
clone_size: NA
cdr3_length: 14
v_call: TRBV7-2
cdr3_aa: CASSPTGGVSEAFF
cdr3_nt: TGTGCCAGCAGTCCGACAGGGGGTGTCTCTGAAGCTTTCTTT

j_call: TRBJ2-7
d_call: NA
clone_size: NA
cdr3_length: 16
v_call: TRBV7-2
cdr3_aa: CASSYLWGGRSYEQYF
cdr3_nt: TGTGCCAGCAGCTACCTCTGGGGGGGCCGCTCCTACGAGCAGTACTTC

j_call: TRBJ2-1
d_call: TRBD2
clone_size: once
cdr3_length: 14
v_call: TRBV9
cdr3_aa: CASSVVLAGNEQFF
cdr3_nt: TGTGCCAGCAGCGTAGTACTAGCGGGAAATGAGCAGTTCTTC

j_call: TRBJ1-1
d_call: TRBD1
clone_size: NA
cdr3_length: 14
v_call: TRBV10-3
cdr3_aa: CAIRDRAMNTEAFF
cdr3_nt: TGTGCCATCAGGGACAGGGCTATGAACACTGAAGCTTTCTTT

j_call: TRBJ1-2
d_call: NA
clone_size: NA
cdr3_length: 12
v_call: TRBV12-3/TRBV12-4
cdr3_aa: CASRAPGGVYTF
cdr3_nt: TGTGCCAGCAGGGCGCCGGGGGGCGTCTACACCTTC

j_call: TRBJ2-7
d_call: TRBD1
clone_size: NA
cdr3_length: 12
v_call: TRBV30
cdr3_aa: CAWSVQGSEQYF
cdr3_nt: TGTGCCTGGAGTGTACAGGGGTCCGAGCAGTACTTC

j_call: TRBJ2-1
d_call: NA
clone_size: NA
cdr3_length: 17
v_call: TRBV7-8
cdr3_aa: CASSSPRRGIINNEQFF
cdr3_nt: TGTGCCAGCAGCTCCCCCCGGAGGGGAATAATCAACAATGAGCAGTTCTTC

j_call: TRBJ1-5
d_call: NA
clone_size: NA
cdr3_length: 15
v_call: TRBV7-2
cdr3_aa: CASSFNRNSNQPQHF
cdr3_nt: TGTGCCAGCAGCTTTAACAGAAATAGCAATCAGCCCCAGCATTTT

j_call: TRBJ1-2
d_call: NA
clone_size: NA
cdr3_length: 15
v_call: TRBV5-1
cdr3_aa: CASSLNPTGEYGYTF
cdr3_nt: TGCGCCAGCAGCTTGAACCCGACAGGCGAATATGGCTACACCTTC

j_call: TRBJ1-1
d_call: NA
clone_size: NA
cdr3_length: 13
v_call: TRBV3-1/TRBV3-2
cdr3_aa: CASSQESDTEAFF
cdr3_nt: TGTGCCAGCAGCCAAGAATCAGACACTGAAGCTTTCTTT

j_call: TRBJ2-1
d_call: NA
clone_size: once
cdr3_length: 16
v_call: TRBV7-2
cdr3_aa: CASSSAGGVSYNEQFF
cdr3_nt: TGTGCCAGCAGCTCCGCGGGTGGGGTCTCCTACAATGAGCAGTTCTTC

j_call: TRBJ1-5
d_call: TRBD1
clone_size: once
cdr3_length: 15
v_call: TRBV6-5
cdr3_aa: CASSFGQVGNQPQHF
cdr3_nt: TGTGCCAGCAGTTTTGGACAGGTGGGAAATCAGCCCCAGCATTTT

j_call: TRBJ1-6
d_call: NA
clone_size: NA
cdr3_length: 15
v_call: TRBV18
cdr3_aa: CASSSQPDSPGALHF
cdr3_nt: TGTGCCAGCTCATCACAACCGGACAGCCCAGGGGCCCTCCACTTT

j_call: TRBJ1-5
d_call: NA
clone_size: NA
cdr3_length: 15
v_call: TRBV5-1
cdr3_aa: CASSLDGRNNQPQHF
cdr3_nt: TGCGCCAGCAGCTTGGACGGCAGGAACAATCAGCCCCAGCATTTT

j_call: TRBJ2-1
d_call: TRBD2
clone_size: few
cdr3_length: 16
v_call: TRBV9
cdr3_aa: CASSAPQAGGYNEQFF
cdr3_nt: TGTGCCAGCAGCGCCCCACAAGCGGGGGGGTACAATGAGCAGTTCTTC

j_call: TRBJ2-1
d_call: NA
clone_size: NA
cdr3_length: 13
v_call: TRBV12-3/TRBV12-4
cdr3_aa: CASSLERDNEQFF
cdr3_nt: TGTGCCAGCAGTTTAGAAAGAGACAATGAGCAGTTCTTC